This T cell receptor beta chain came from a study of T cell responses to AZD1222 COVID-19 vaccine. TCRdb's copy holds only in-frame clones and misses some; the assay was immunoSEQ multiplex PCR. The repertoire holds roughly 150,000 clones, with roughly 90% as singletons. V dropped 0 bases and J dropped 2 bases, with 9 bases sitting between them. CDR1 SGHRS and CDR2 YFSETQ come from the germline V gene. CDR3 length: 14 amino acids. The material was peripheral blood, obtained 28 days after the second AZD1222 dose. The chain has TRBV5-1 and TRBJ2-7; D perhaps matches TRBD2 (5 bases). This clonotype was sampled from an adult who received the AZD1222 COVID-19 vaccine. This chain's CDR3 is CASSLGSSTYEQYF. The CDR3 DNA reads TGCGCCAGCAGCTTGGGATCTAGCACCTACGAGCAGTACTTC.